This is a list of T cell receptor beta chains from one sample in a study of blood T cell repertoires in COVID-19. TCRdb keeps only in-frame clones here, not all; method: immunoSEQ multiplex PCR. This table holds approximately 190,000 clones, 65% to 85% found once. Sample: peripheral blood. The receptor source for this set is a man in his sixties with active or convalescent COVID-19. Both conserved end residues are part of each CDR3. D genes are given only for firm matches. A clone size is listed for some rows: how often the clone was seen (once, few, many), or a class if it is expanded.

V gene	D gene	clone size	J gene	CDR3 protein	CDR3 DNA
TRBV6-2/TRBV6-3	-	-	TRBJ1-2	CASSYPQLFSEGYTF	TGTGCCAGCAGTTACCCACAACTCTTCAGCGAGGGCTACACCTTC
TRBV25-1	-	-	TRBJ1-5	CASNRIHETEFSNQPQHF	TGTGCCAGCAATCGAATCCACGAGACAGAGTTTAGCAATCAGCCCCAGCATTTT
TRBV4-3	TRBD1	-	TRBJ2-2	CASSQSSGGNTGELFF	TGCGCCAGCAGCCAATCATCAGGGGGGAACACCGGGGAGCTGTTTTTT
TRBV30	-	-	TRBJ1-1	CAWSVQGNTEAFF	TGTGCCTGGAGTGTGCAGGGAAACACTGAAGCTTTCTTT
TRBV7-9	-	once	TRBJ1-1	CASSLPTARAFF	TGTGCCAGCAGCCTCCCGACAGCTCGCGCTTTCTTT
TRBV5-1	TRBD1	once	TRBJ2-2	CASSLSDRVAGELFF	TGCGCCAGCAGCTTGAGTGACAGGGTGGCCGGGGAGCTGTTTTTT
TRBV2	TRBD2	-	TRBJ2-1	CARSLAGGLGEQFF	TGTGCCAGATCCCTAGCGGGAGGACTCGGTGAGCAGTTCTTC
TRBV27	-	few	TRBJ1-6	CASSPRGSPLHF	TGTGCCAGCAGTCCCAGAGGATCACCCCTCCACTTT
TRBV28	TRBD2	-	TRBJ2-1	CASLLLGTGTSINEQFF	TGTGCCAGCCTACTTCTGGGGACCGGGACTAGCATTAATGAGCAGTTCTTC
TRBV7-9	TRBD2	-	TRBJ2-3	CASSFLAGGPTDTQYF	TGTGCCAGCAGCTTCTTAGCGGGAGGGCCGACAGATACGCAGTATTTT
TRBV10-3	TRBD1	-	TRBJ1-5	CAISESAEGANQPQHF	TGTGCCATCAGTGAGTCCGCGGAGGGGGCCAATCAGCCCCAGCATTTT
TRBV6-2/TRBV6-3	-	-	TRBJ2-3	CASSPNLGADTQYF	TGTGCCAGCAGTCCAAACTTAGGAGCAGATACGCAGTATTTT
TRBV6-5	TRBD2	-	TRBJ2-1	CASSYRGGPTRNEQFF	TGTGCCAGCAGTTACCGGGGGGGGCCAACTAGGAATGAGCAGTTCTTC
TRBV7-9	TRBD1	-	TRBJ1-5	CASSPMTGGQPQHF	TGTGCCAGCAGCCCAATGACAGGGGGTCAGCCCCAGCATTTT
TRBV6-5	TRBD2	many	TRBJ2-3	CASSYGRGGPADTQYF	TGTGCCAGCAGTTACGGTCGGGGGGGGCCCGCAGATACGCAGTATTTT
TRBV13	TRBD2	once	TRBJ2-3	CASSQGTSGRGDTQYF	TGTGCCAGCAGCCAAGGGACTAGCGGGAGGGGAGATACGCAGTATTTT
TRBV23-1	-	few	TRBJ1-1	CASRGGTLNTEAFF	TGCGCCAGCCGGGGGGGCACCTTGAACACTGAAGCTTTCTTT
TRBV19	TRBD2	-	TRBJ2-3	CASSASVAGGRGDTQYF	TGTGCCAGTAGTGCCTCGGTAGCGGGAGGTCGGGGAGATACGCAGTATTTT
TRBV28	TRBD1	few	TRBJ1-5	CASSTSGTGGVQPQHF	TGTGCCAGCAGCACCTCCGGGACAGGGGGGGTTCAGCCCCAGCATTTT
TRBV28	TRBD2	-	TRBJ2-5	CASRTKREFRETQYF	TGTGCCAGCCGTACAAAGCGGGAGTTTAGGGAGACCCAGTACTTC
TRBV9	TRBD2	-	TRBJ2-3	CASSPRDSGSLTDTQYF	TGTGCCAGCAGCCCCCGGGATAGCGGGTCGCTCACAGATACGCAGTATTTT
TRBV7-2	-	once	TRBJ1-4	CARGARSLNEKLFF	TGTGCCAGGGGTGCGCGGTCCCTTAATGAAAAACTGTTTTTT
TRBV28	-	-	TRBJ1-4	CASRPRVGYPEKLFF	TGTGCCAGCAGGCCCAGGGTTGGTTATCCTGAAAAACTGTTTTTT
TRBV7-2	TRBD1	once	TRBJ2-7	CASSLAVTGGHEQYF	TGTGCCAGCAGCTTAGCCGTGACAGGGGGTCACGAGCAGTACTTC
TRBV18	-	-	TRBJ2-6	CASSQGPAGANVLTF	TGTGCCAGCTCACAGGGGCCGGCTGGGGCCAACGTCCTGACTTTC
TRBV7-3	-	-	TRBJ2-7	CASSFSYSTEQYF	TGTGCCAGCAGCTTCTCATACTCCACCGAGCAGTACTTC
TRBV2	TRBD1	-	TRBJ2-7	CASSEYGTALTYEQYF	TGTGCCAGCAGTGAATATGGGACAGCCTTAACCTACGAGCAGTACTTC
TRBV6-5	TRBD2	-	TRBJ2-6	CASRMGGAGANVLTF	TGTGCCAGCAGGATGGGGGGGGCTGGGGCCAACGTCCTGACTTTC
TRBV4-3	TRBD1	once	TRBJ2-2	CASSRATGVNTGELFF	TGCGCCAGCAGCCGAGCAACAGGGGTCAACACCGGGGAGCTGTTTTTT
TRBV3-1/TRBV3-2	-	-	TRBJ1-1	CASSPGLDTEAFF	TGTGCCAGCAGCCCGGGGTTGGACACTGAAGCTTTCTTT
TRBV24-1	-	-	TRBJ2-2	CATSVVETGELFF	TGTGCCACCAGTGTAGTAGAAACCGGGGAGCTGTTTTTT
TRBV28	TRBD1	-	TRBJ1-1	CASSPGTVGTEAFF	TGTGCCAGCAGTCCGGGGACAGTAGGGACTGAAGCTTTCTTT
TRBV18	TRBD2	-	TRBJ2-1	CASSPGLALYNEQFF	TGTGCCAGCTCACCGGGACTAGCGCTGTACAATGAGCAGTTCTTC
TRBV11-1	-	once	TRBJ2-1	CASSLDSAPNNEQFF	TGTGCCAGCAGCCTCGACAGCGCCCCAAACAATGAGCAGTTCTTC
TRBV6-5	TRBD1	-	TRBJ2-2	CASSPGQTGELFF	TGTGCCAGCAGTCCGGGACAGACCGGGGAGCTGTTTTTT